Presented here are 20 T cell receptor beta chains from one specimen sequenced in a study of shared clonotypes between healthy human individuals. The method was immunoSEQ multiplex PCR; TCRdb's version includes in-frame clones alone and lacks a portion of them. This table has about 380,000 clones, roughly 96% appearing once. The sample taken for sequencing was memory CD8+ T cells sorted from blood. Specified subset: CD45RO+ cells pooled with CCR7-negative TemRA cells. Receptors originate from a man between 25 and 39 years old in good health.

The chain employs TRBV29-1 and TRBJ2-4; 11 bases are shared with TRBD1. This CDR3 contains 16 residues. The V gene's germline CDR1 is SQVTM and CDR2 ANQGSEA. The trim removed 4 bases at V and 9 bases at J, leaving 14 bases unmatched. This chain's CDR3 is CSVVLAGQGARGIQYF. The CDR3 nucleotides are TGCAGCGTTGTCCTGGCTGGACAGGGGGCGCGCGGCATTCAGTACTTC.

The chain couples TRBV15 to TRBJ1-1; TRBD1 matches 7 bases. Germline CDR1 and CDR2: LNHNV and YYDKDF (reference sequence). V lost 3 bases to trimming and J lost 3 bases; unmatched junction nucleotides: 7. This CDR3 contains 15 residues. The CDR3 loop reads CATSSLTGDDTEAFF. DNA of the CDR3: TGTGCCACCAGCAGTCTCACAGGGGATGACACTGAAGCTTTCTTT.

The CDR3 spells CASYLLAGEGGGEQFF. Written as DNA, the CDR3 is TGTGCCAGCTACCTACTAGCGGGAGAAGGAGGCGGTGAGCAGTTCTTC. This rearrangement joins TRBV6-4 to TRBJ2-1; 11 bases fit TRBD2. The CDR3 sequence is 16 residues long. J was trimmed by 9 bases and V by 8 bases; bases with no gene match: 15. Germline V gene sequence: CDR1 MRHNA, CDR2 SNTAGT.

This clone was observed a single time. J is TRBJ1-5 and V is TRBV19; TRBD1 might be the D (6 bases). The CDR3 runs 13 residues. From germline, CDR1 is LNHDA and CDR2 SQIVND (reference sequence). Trimming removed 5 bases from V and 5 bases from J, with 10 bases in between. The CDR3 loop is CASSGDIDQPQHF. CDR3 bases: TGTGCCAGTAGTGGGGACATCGATCAGCCCCAGCATTTT.

The gene calls are TRBV28 and TRBJ2-7; 13 positions match TRBD2. V lost 9 bases to trimming and J lost 3 bases; unmatched junction nucleotides: 5. This CDR3 region has 14 residues. Germline CDR1 and CDR2: MDHEN and SYDVKM. The CDR3 coding sequence is TGTGCCAGTTCCGGGACTAGCGGGATCTACGAGCAGTACTTC. It translates to CASSGTSGIYEQYF.

The chain joins TRBV5-4 to TRBJ2-7; no clear D gene. This CDR3 is 14 amino acids long. Trimming took off 5 bases at V and 2 bases at J, with 14 bases between the two ends. CDR1 is SGHNT, CDR2 YYREEE, per germline (reference sequence). CDR3 protein: CASRHSYSPYEQYF. CDR3 nucleotide sequence: TGTGCCAGCAGACATTCTTACAGCCCCTACGAGCAGTACTTC. The full variable domain, completed using reference TRBV5-4 and TRBJ2-7, is ETGVTQSPTHLIKTRGQQVTLRCSSQSGHNTVSWYQQALGQGPQFIFQYYREEENGRGNFPPRFSGLQFPNYSSELNVNALELDDSALYLCASRHSYSPYEQYFGPGTRLTVT.

The chain couples TRBV27 to TRBJ2-2; D perhaps matches TRBD1 (6 bases). Between the trimmed V and J ends, which lost 0 bases and 1 base, there was a span of 6 bases. Germline loops: CDR1 MNHEY, CDR2 SMNVEV (reference sequence). This CDR3 has 15 residues. The CDR3 reads CASSLSTGNTGELFF. CDR3 sequence (DNA): TGTGCCAGCAGTTTATCGACAGGGAACACCGGGGAGCTGTTTTTT.

The J gene is TRBJ2-2, the V gene TRBV5-6; 8 bases are a match to TRBD2. This CDR3 is built from 16 residues. CDR1 is SGHDT and CDR2 is YYEEEE in the germline V gene. V was pared by 1 base and J by 6 bases, with 8 bases of the junction left unmatched. The CDR3 nucleotides are TGTGCCAGCAGCTTGCCCGGAGCGGGAGTGGCCGGGGAGCTGTTTTTT. Translating it yields CASSLPGAGVAGELFF.

As regards this clone: Other DNA sequences in this sample translate to the same CDR3. The chain is built from TRBV19 and TRBJ2-2; D is unresolved. Trimming removed 2 bases at V and 3 bases at J, with 4 bases between. CDR1 is LNHDA and CDR2 is SQIVND in the germline V gene (reference sequence). CDR3 length equals 13 residues. The DNA for the CDR3 is TGTGCCAGTAGTATAAGGGACACCGGGGAGCTGTTTTTT. Its protein is CASSIRDTGELFF.

V and J are TRBV7-9 and TRBJ1-1, with D maybe TRBD1 (6 bases). This CDR3 is 15 amino acids long. In germline, CDR1 is SEHNR, CDR2 FQNEAQ (reference sequence). Trimming took 0 bases from V and 4 from J, leaving 12 bases between them. The CDR3 here is CASSLAAGVATEAFF. The CDR3 DNA is TGTGCCAGCAGCTTAGCTGCAGGGGTGGCCACTGAAGCTTTCTTT.

The V and J genes are TRBV5-4 and TRBJ1-1, with D unresolved. The CDR3 runs 13 residues. CDR1 and CDR2 (germline): SGHNT, YYREEE (reference sequence). V shed 1 base and J shed 0 bases, with 4 bases lying between them. CDR3 bases: TGTGCCAGCAGCTTGACAGTGAACACTGAAGCTTTCTTT. Translated: CASSLTVNTEAFF.

This clone appeared once. The sample contains more than one DNA sequence encoding this CDR3. The chain has TRBV7-9 and TRBJ1-5; D remains unclear. CDR1 is SEHNR and CDR2 is FQNEAQ in the germline V gene (reference sequence). The CDR3 length is 12 residues. Trimming left V 3 bases short and J 4 bases short, with 4 bases between. CDR3 loop: CASSFGNQPQHF. The CDR3 region has the DNA TGTGCCAGCAGCTTTGGAAATCAGCCCCAGCATTTT.

Points on this clone: Within the sample, other DNA sequences also encode this same CDR3. The J gene is TRBJ2-1, the V gene TRBV7-2; 15 bases align to TRBD2. V lost 4 bases to trimming and J lost 7 bases; unmatched junction nucleotides: 2. The CDR3 length is 15 residues. From germline, CDR1 is SGHTA and CDR2 FQGNSA. The CDR3 region has the DNA TGTGCCAGCAGCTCGGGACTAGCGGGAGGTAATGAGCAGTTCTTC. Translated: CASSSGLAGGNEQFF.

The genes are TRBV29-1 and TRBJ2-7, with TRBD2 matching over 8 bases. The CDR3 extends over 12 amino acids. Trimming at V came to 7 bases and at J to 2 bases, leaving 4 bases not matched to a gene. The germline V gene encodes CDR1 SQVTM and CDR2 ANQGSEA. The CDR3 reads CSAGLAPYEQYF. The CDR3 DNA sequence: TGCAGCGCCGGACTAGCTCCCTACGAGCAGTACTTC.

This chain uses TRBV5-1 with TRBJ1-5; the D gene is possibly TRBD1 (5 bases). The germline gives CDR1 SGHRS, CDR2 YFSETQ. Trimming removed 0 bases at V and 4 bases at J, with 8 bases between. This CDR3 is 14 amino acids long. The CDR3 nucleotides are TGCGCCAGCAGCTTGGGGGACCCGAATCAGCCCCAGCATTTT. As protein: CASSLGDPNQPQHF.

The J gene is TRBJ2-1, the V gene TRBV20-1; D is uncertain. Germline values: CDR1 DFQATT, CDR2 SNEGSKA (reference sequence). V was shortened by 0 bases and J by 8 bases, with 5 bases between the two germline ends. CDR3 length: 11 amino acids. CDR3 sequence: CSARDRHEQFF. The CDR3 DNA is TGCAGTGCTAGAGATAGACATGAGCAGTTCTTC.

The chain couples TRBV18 to TRBJ2-3, with D possibly being TRBD1 (6 bases). Germline CDR1 reads KGHSH; CDR2 reads LQKENI. V was cut by 3 bases and J by 2 bases, with 15 bases left in between. The CDR3 sequence is 16 residues long. CDR3 sequence: CASSPTVRGPTDTQYF. CDR3 in DNA: TGTGCCAGCTCACCTACTGTCAGGGGACCCACAGATACGCAGTATTTT.

Comments on this clone: Distinct nucleotide sequences in the sample also encode this CDR3. The chain couples TRBV28 to TRBJ2-2, with a weak D call TRBD1 (5 bases). From germline, CDR1 is MDHEN and CDR2 SYDVKM. The ends were cut back, 6 bases at V and 2 bases at J, with 7 bases in the middle. The CDR3 is 13 residues long. CDR3 in DNA: TGTGCCAGCAGACAGGTCAACACCGGGGAGCTGTTTTTT. This sequence encodes CASRQVNTGELFF.

This chain uses TRBV6-5 with TRBJ1-3, with D uncertain. This CDR3 contains 11 residues. Germline CDR1 MNHEY, CDR2 SVGAGI. The V gene lost 8 bases and the J gene lost 3 bases, with 5 bases spanning the gap. The CDR3 DNA sequence: TGTGCCAGCCGGCTTGGAAACACCATATATTTT. This translates into CASRLGNTIYF.

The chain recombines TRBV20-1 with TRBJ2-7, with D perhaps assigned TRBD1 or TRBD2 (5 bases each). The CDR3 is made up of 11 amino acids. Trimming cost V 3 bases and J 9 bases, with 12 bases left between them. Per the germline V gene, CDR1 is DFQATT and CDR2 is SNEGSKA (reference sequence). The CDR3 region has the DNA TGCAGTGCTAGGGCCGGGACCCTGCAGTACTTC. Residues: CSARAGTLQYF.